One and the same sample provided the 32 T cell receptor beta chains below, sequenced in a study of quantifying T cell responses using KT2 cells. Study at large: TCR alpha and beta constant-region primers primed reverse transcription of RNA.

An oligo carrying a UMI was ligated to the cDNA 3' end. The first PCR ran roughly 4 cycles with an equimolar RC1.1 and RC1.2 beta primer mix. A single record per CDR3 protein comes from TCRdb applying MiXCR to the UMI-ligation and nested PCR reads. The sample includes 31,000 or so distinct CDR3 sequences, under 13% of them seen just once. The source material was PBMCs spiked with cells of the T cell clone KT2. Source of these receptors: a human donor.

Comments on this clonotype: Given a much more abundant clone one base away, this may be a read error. CDR3 loop: CASSLDLRTYEQYF. The CDR3 DNA sequence: TGCGCCAGCAGCTTGGACCTGAGAACCTACGAGCAGTACTTC. The chain uses TRBV5-1 and TRBJ2-7; unclear D gene. Germline V lookup: CDR1 SGHRS, CDR2 YFSETQ. The CDR3 loop spans 14 amino acids. Trimming pared 0 bases from V and 2 bases from J, leaving 9 bases between. Full variable domain (rest looked up from reference TRBV5-1 and TRBJ2-7): KAGVTQTPRYLIKTRGQQVTLSCSPISGHRSVSWYQQTPGQGLQFLFEYFSETQRNKGNFPGRFSGRQFSNSRSEMNVSTLELGDSALYLCASSLDLRTYEQYFGPGTRLTVT.

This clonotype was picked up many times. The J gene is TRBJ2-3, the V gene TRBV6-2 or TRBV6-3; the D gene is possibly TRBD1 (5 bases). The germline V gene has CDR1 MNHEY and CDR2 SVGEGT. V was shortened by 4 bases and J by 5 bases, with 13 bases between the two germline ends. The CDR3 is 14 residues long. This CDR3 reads CASSLSSGLDTQYF. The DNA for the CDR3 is TGTGCCAGCAGTTTGTCTTCAGGGCTAGATACGCAGTATTTT.

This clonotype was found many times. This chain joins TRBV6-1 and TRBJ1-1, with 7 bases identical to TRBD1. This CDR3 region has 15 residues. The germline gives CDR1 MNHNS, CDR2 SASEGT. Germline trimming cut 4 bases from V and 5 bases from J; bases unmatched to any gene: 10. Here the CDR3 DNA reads TGTGCCAGCAGTGCTCCCGGACAGGTGGATACTGAAGCTTTCTTT. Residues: CASSAPGQVDTEAFF.

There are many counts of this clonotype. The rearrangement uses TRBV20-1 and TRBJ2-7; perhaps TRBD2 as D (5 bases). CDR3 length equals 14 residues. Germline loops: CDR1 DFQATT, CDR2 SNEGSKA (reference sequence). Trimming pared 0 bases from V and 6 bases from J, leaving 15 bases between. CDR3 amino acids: CSARDLHRGLEQYF. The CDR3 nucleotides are TGCAGTGCTAGAGATCTCCATCGGGGTCTCGAGCAGTACTTC.

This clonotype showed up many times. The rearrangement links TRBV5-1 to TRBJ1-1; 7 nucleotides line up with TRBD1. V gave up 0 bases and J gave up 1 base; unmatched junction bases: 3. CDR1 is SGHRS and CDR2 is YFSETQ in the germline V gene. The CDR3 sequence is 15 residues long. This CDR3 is CASSLVAGGNTEAFF. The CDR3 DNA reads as TGCGCCAGCAGCTTGGTGGCAGGGGGGAACACTGAAGCTTTCTTT.

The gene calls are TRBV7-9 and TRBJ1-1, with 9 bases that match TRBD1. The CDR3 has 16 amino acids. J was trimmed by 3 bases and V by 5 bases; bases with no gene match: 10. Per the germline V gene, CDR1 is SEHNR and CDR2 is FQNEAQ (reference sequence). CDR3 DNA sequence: TGTGCCAGCAGCCAGCCTCCGAGGACAGGGGACACTGAAGCTTTCTTT. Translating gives CASSQPPRTGDTEAFF.

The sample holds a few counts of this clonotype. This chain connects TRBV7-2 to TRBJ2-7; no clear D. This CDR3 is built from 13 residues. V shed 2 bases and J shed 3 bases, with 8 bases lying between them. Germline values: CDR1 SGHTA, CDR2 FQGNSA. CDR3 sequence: CASSLRRSYEQYF. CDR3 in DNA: TGTGCCAGCAGCTTACGTCGCAGCTACGAGCAGTACTTC.

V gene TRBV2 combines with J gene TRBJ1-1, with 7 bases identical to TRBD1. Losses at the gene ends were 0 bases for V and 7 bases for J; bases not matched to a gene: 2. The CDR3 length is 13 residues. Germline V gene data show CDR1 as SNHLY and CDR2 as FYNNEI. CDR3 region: CASSEAGQDEAFF. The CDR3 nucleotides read TGTGCCAGCAGTGAAGCCGGACAGGATGAAGCTTTCTTT.

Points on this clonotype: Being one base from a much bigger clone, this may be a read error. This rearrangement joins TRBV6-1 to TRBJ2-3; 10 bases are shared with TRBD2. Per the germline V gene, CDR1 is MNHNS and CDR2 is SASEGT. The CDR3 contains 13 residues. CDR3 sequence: CVSSGGRTDTQYF. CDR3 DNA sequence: TGTGTCAGTAGCGGGGGGAGGACAGATACGCAGTATTTT.

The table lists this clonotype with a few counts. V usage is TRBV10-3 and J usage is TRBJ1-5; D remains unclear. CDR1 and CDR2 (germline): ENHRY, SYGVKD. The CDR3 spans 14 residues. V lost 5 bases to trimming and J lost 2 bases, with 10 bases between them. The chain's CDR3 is CAISPTTGNQPQHF. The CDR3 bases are TGTGCCATCAGTCCCACCACGGGCAATCAGCCCCAGCATTTT.

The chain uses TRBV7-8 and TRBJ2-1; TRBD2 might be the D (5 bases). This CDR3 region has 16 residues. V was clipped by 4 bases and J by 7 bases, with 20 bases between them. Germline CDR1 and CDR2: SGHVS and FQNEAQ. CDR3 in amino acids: CASSSGIPGISNEQFF. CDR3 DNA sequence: TGTGCCAGCAGCTCCGGGATCCCCGGGATCTCAAATGAGCAGTTCTTC.

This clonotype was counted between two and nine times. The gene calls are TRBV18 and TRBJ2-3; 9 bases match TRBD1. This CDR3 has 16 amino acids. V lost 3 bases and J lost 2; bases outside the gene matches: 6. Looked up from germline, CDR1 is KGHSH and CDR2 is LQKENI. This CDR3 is CASSPLGTGSTDTQYF. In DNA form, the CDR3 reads TGTGCCAGCTCACCTCTCGGGACAGGGTCCACAGATACGCAGTATTTT.

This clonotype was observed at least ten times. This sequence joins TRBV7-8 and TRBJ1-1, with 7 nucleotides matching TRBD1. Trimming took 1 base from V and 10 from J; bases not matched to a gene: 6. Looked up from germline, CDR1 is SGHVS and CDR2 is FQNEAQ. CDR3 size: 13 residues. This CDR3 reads CASSLDRGVVAFF. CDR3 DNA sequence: TGTGCCAGCAGCTTAGACAGGGGAGTGGTAGCTTTCTTT.

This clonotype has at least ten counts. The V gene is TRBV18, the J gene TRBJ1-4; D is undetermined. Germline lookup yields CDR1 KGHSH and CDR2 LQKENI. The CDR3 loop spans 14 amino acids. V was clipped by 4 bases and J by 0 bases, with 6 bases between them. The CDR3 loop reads CASSHPATNEKLFF. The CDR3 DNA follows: TGTGCCAGCTCACATCCCGCAACTAATGAAAAACTGTTTTTT. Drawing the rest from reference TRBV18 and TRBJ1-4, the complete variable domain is NAGVMQNPRHLVRRRGQEARLRCSPMKGHSHVYWYRQLPEEGLKFMVYLQKENIIDESGMPKERFSAEFPKEGPSILRIQQVVRGDSAAYFCASSHPATNEKLFFGSGTQLSVL.

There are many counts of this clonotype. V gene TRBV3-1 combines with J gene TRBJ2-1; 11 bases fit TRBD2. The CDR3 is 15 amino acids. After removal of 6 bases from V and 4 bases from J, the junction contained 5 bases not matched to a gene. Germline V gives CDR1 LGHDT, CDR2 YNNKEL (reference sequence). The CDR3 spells CASSPGLAAYNEQFF. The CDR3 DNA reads TGTGCCAGCAGTCCGGGACTAGCGGCTTACAATGAGCAGTTCTTC.

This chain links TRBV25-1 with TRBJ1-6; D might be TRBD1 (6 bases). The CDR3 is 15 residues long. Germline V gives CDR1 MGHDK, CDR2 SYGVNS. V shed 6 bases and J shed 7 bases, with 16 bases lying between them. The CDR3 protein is CASSPRQATNSPLHF. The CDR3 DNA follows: TGTGCCAGCAGCCCCCGACAGGCCACGAATTCACCCCTCCACTTT.

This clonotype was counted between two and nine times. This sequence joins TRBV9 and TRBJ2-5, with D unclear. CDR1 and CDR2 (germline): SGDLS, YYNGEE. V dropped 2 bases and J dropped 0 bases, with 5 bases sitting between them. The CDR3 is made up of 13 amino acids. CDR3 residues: CASSVRYQETQYF. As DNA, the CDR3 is TGTGCCAGCAGCGTGCGGTACCAAGAGACCCAGTACTTC.

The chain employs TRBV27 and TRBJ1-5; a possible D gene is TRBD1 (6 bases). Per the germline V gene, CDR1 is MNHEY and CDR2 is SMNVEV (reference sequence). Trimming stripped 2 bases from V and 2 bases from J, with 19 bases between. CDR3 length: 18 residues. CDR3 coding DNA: TGTGCCAGCAGTTTAAGGTTTGGGGGGGCAGGGGGCAATCAGCCCCAGCATTTT. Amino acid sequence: CASSLRFGGAGGNQPQHF.

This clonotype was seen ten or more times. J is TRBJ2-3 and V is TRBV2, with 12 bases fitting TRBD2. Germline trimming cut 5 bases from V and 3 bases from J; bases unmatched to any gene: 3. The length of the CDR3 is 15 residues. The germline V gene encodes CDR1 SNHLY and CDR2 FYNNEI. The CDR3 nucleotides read TGTGCCAGCAGTTTCCTAGCGGGGGGGACAGATACGCAGTATTTT. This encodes CASSFLAGGTDTQYF.

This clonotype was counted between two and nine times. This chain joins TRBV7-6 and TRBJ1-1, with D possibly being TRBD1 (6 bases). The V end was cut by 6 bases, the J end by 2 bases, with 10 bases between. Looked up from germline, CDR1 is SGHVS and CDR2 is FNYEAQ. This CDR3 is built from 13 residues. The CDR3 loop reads CASRWTENTEAFF. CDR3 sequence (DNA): TGTGCCAGCAGATGGACAGAAAACACTGAAGCTTTCTTT.

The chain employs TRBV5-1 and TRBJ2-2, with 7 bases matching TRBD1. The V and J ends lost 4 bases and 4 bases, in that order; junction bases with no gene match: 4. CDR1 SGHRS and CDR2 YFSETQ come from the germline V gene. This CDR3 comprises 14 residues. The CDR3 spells CASSPGTATGELFF. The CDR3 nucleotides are TGCGCCAGCAGCCCTGGGACAGCCACCGGGGAGCTGTTTTTT. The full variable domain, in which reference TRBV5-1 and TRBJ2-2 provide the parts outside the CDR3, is KAGVTQTPRYLIKTRGQQVTLSCSPISGHRSVSWYQQTPGQGLQFLFEYFSETQRNKGNFPGRFSGRQFSNSRSEMNVSTLELGDSALYLCASSPGTATGELFFGEGSRLTVL.

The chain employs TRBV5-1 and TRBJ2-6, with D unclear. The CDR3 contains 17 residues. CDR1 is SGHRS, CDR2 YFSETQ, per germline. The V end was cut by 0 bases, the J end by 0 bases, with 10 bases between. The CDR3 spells CASSLDGRSSGANVLTF. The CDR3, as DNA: TGCGCCAGCAGCTTGGATGGACGGAGCTCTGGGGCCAACGTCCTGACTTTC.

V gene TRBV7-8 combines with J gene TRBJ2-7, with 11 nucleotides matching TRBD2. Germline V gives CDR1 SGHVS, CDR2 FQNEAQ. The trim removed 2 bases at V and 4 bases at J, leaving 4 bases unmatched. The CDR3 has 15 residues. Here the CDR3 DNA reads TGTGCCAGCAGCTTAACTAGCGGGAGTTCTTACGAGCAGTACTTC. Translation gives CASSLTSGSSYEQYF. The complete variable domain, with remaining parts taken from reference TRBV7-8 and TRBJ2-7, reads GAGVSQSPRYKVAKRGQDVALRCDPISGHVSLFWYQQALGQGPEFLTYFQNEAQLDKSGLPSDRFFAERPEGSVSTLKIQRTQQEDSAVYLCASSLTSGSSYEQYFGPGTRLTVT.

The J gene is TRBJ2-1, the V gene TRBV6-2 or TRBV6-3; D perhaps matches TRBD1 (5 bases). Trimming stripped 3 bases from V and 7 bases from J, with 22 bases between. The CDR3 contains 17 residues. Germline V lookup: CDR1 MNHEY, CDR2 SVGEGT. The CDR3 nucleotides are TGTGCCAGCAGTTATCCCCTGGGAAGGGGAACGAGGAATGAGCAGTTCTTC. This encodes CASSYPLGRGTRNEQFF.

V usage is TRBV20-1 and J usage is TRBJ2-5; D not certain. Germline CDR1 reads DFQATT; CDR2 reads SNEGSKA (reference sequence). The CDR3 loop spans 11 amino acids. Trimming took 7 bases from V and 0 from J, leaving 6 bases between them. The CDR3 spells CSGENQETQYF. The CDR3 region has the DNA TGCAGTGGGGAAAACCAAGAGACCCAGTACTTC.

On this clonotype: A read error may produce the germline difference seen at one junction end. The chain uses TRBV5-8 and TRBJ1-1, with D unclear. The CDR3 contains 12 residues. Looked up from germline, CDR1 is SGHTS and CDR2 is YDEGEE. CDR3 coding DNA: TGTACCAGCAGCTTTTCGGCCGATGAAGCTTTCTTT. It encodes CTSSFSADEAFF.

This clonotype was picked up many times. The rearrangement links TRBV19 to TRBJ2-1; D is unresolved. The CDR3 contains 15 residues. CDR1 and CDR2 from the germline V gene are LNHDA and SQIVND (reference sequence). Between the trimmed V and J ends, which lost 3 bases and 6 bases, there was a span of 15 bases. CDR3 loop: CASSISALSGNEQFF. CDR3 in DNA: TGTGCCAGTAGTATTTCCGCCCTTTCGGGCAATGAGCAGTTCTTC.

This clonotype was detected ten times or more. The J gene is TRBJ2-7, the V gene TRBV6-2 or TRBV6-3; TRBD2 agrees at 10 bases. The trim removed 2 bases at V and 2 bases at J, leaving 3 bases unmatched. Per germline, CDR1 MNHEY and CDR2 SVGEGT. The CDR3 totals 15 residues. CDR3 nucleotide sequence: TGTGCCAGCAGTTACGGACTAGCGGTCGCCTACGAGCAGTACTTC. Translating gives CASSYGLAVAYEQYF.

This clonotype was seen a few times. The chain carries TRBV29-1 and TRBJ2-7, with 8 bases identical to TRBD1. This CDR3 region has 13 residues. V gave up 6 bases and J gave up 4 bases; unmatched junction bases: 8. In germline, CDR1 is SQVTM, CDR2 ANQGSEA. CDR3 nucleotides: TGCAGCGTCGCCGCAGGGGGCGCGTACGAGCAGTACTTC. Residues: CSVAAGGAYEQYF.

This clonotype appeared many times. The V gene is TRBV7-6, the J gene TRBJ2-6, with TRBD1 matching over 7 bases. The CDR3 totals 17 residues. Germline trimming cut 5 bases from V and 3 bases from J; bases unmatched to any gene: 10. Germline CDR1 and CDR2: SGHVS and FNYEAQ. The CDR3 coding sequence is TGTGCCAGCAGCCTAAGAAACAGGGGCGTTGGGGCCAACGTCCTGACTTTC. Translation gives CASSLRNRGVGANVLTF.

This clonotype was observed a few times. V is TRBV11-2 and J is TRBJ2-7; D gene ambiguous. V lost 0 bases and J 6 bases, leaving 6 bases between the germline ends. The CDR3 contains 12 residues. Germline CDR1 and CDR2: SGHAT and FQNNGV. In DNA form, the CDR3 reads TGTGCCAGCAGCTTAGAATTCATCGAGCAGTACTTC. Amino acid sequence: CASSLEFIEQYF.

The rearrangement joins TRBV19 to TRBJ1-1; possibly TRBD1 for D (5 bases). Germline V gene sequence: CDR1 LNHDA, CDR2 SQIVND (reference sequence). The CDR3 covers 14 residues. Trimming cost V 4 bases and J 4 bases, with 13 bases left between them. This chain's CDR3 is CASSTSGGVTEAFF. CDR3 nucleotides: TGTGCCAGTAGTACGTCGGGGGGGGTCACTGAAGCTTTCTTT.